A selection of T cell receptor beta chains follows, all from one sample in a study of CD8+ T cells in alopecia areata. TCRdb keeps only in-frame clones here, not all; method: immunoSEQ multiplex PCR. The table records 30,000 to 40,000 clones, around three quarters of them present only once. Sequencing input: NKG2D-low CD8+ T cells sorted from blood. These receptor sequences come from a human donor with alopecia areata. Both conserved end residues are trimmed from each CDR3. A D gene is named only where the DNA matches it firmly.

ASSQSPRPWVEQF | TRBJ2-1 | TRBV4-1 | NA
ASSLYELF | TRBJ1-4 | TRBV2 | NA
ASSLGGQGAEAF | TRBJ1-1 | TRBV7-2 | TRBD1
ASSQNRENSPLH | TRBJ1-6 | TRBV4-3 | NA
ASSVTYGYT | TRBJ1-2 | TRBV9 | NA
AWSALDSSYEQY | TRBJ2-7 | TRBV30 | NA
ASSYFPNTEAF | TRBJ1-1 | TRBV6-5 | NA
ASSQESGTGWETQY | TRBJ2-5 | TRBV4-2 | TRBD1
ASSLSPSLDGYT | TRBJ1-2 | TRBV27 | NA
ASSLAASPSTGELF | TRBJ2-2 | TRBV5-1 | NA
SVRNERGEQY | TRBJ2-7 | TRBV29-1 | NA
ASSPYPGNNYEQY | NA | TRBV4-1 | NA
ASSHGSAEQY | TRBJ2-7 | TRBV14 | NA
ASSQVRATTGLY | TRBJ2-7 | TRBV14 | NA
SVEMAGEGETQY | TRBJ2-5 | TRBV29-1 | TRBD2
ASSLTGSSYEQY | TRBJ2-7 | TRBV7-6 | NA
ASSRDERETQY | TRBJ2-5 | TRBV6-1 | NA
AWSVGHWSSYEQY | TRBJ2-7 | TRBV30 | NA
ASSGIGAYEQY | TRBJ2-7 | TRBV9 | NA
SVDGTGGYEQY | TRBJ2-7 | TRBV29-1 | TRBD1
AWRIAGGTNEQF | TRBJ2-1 | TRBV30 | TRBD2
ASSFSPGPSEAF | TRBJ1-1 | TRBV7-2 | NA
AWAGTESSYEQY | TRBJ2-7 | TRBV30 | TRBD1
SVLVGDRINQPQH | TRBJ1-5 | TRBV29-1 | NA
SVGTGGYEQY | TRBJ2-7 | TRBV29-1 | TRBD1
ASSIIVYYNSPLH | TRBJ1-6 | TRBV2 | NA
SVEGQGNYRRTDTQY | TRBJ2-3 | TRBV29-1 | TRBD1